These T cell receptor beta chains were read from a single sample in a study of blood T cell repertoires in COVID-19. Profiling relied on immunoSEQ multiplex PCR, and the TCRdb table lists in-frame clones only, not all of them. The sample includes under 300,000 clones, about 90% of them seen just once. Sequences were obtained from PBMCs or T cells enriched from blood (not recorded which). Receptors originate from an older woman who had recovered from COVID-19. Both conserved end residues are part of each CDR3. The D gene is left open where the match is weak. Clone sizes are given selectively: once, few, many, or a class where the clone is expanded.

v_call	d_call	j_call	clone_size	cdr3_nt	cdr3_aa
TRBV4-1	TRBD1	TRBJ1-5	.	TGCGCCAGCAGCCGAGGACAGGCTGGGGAGGCCAATCAGCCCCAGCATTTT	CASSRGQAGEANQPQHF
TRBV10-3	.	TRBJ1-4	.	TGTGCCATCAGTGAGTCCTTGGCAGGAGGTGAAAAACTGTTTTTT	CAISESLAGGEKLFF
TRBV5-1	TRBD2	TRBJ2-1	.	TGCGCCAGCAGCTTGGGCCCCCTAGCGGCGAATGAGCAGTTCTTC	CASSLGPLAANEQFF
TRBV18	TRBD1	TRBJ1-1	.	TGTGCCAGCTCACCCCCGGACAGGGAGAGCACTGAAGCTTTCTTT	CASSPPDRESTEAFF
TRBV5-1	.	TRBJ1-1	.	TGCGCCAGCAGCTTTACGTTCTCTATGAACACTGAAGCTTTCTTT	CASSFTFSMNTEAFF
TRBV30	.	TRBJ1-4	.	TGTGCCTGGACCCGGGGGGGTCCTAATGAAAAACTGTTTTTT	CAWTRGGPNEKLFF
TRBV7-2	.	TRBJ1-2	.	TGTGCCAGCGCGCGGTTCTATGGCTACACCTTC	CASARFYGYTF
TRBV4-1	.	TRBJ1-4	.	TGCGCCAGCAGCCCTTTACAGGTTAGGCCGAAGGAAAAACTGTTTTTT	CASSPLQVRPKEKLFF
TRBV18	.	TRBJ2-7	.	TGTGCCAGCTCACCCGTGACAGAGAGCTCCTACGAGCAGTACTTC	CASSPVTESSYEQYF
TRBV5-1	TRBD1	TRBJ1-4	.	TGCGCCAGCAGCTCTGGGGGACAGCTCGAAAAACTGTTTTTT	CASSSGGQLEKLFF
TRBV28	.	TRBJ1-2	.	TGTGCCAGCAGTTTACTCTGGGCCACCGATACCCCACAGGGATCCTTGAATGGCTACACCTTC	CASSLLWATDTPQGSLNGYTF
TRBV29-1	.	TRBJ2-1	once	TGCAGCGTTGTGAGCTCCTACAATGAGCAGTTCTTC	CSVVSSYNEQFF
TRBV5-1	.	TRBJ1-1	.	TGCGCCAGCAGCTTGGGATGGGCGGATTCCTCAGGGGCTTTCTTT	CASSLGWADSSGAFF
TRBV9	.	TRBJ2-5	.	TGTGCCAGCAGCGTAGCTCGGGGGGCAGAGACCCAGTACTTC	CASSVARGAETQYF
TRBV7-9	.	TRBJ2-3	.	TGTGCCAGCAGCTCCCCCGGGAGCGGCACAGATACGCAGTATTTT	CASSSPGSGTDTQYF
TRBV11-2	TRBD1	TRBJ2-5	.	TGTGCCAGCCGGGACAGCCAAGAGACCCAGTACTTC	CASRDSQETQYF
TRBV3-1/TRBV3-2	.	TRBJ1-6	.	TGTGCCAGCAGCCCCTCAGTCGGAGGGTCTTCACCCCTCCACTTT	CASSPSVGGSSPLHF
TRBV11-1	TRBD2	TRBJ2-7	.	TGTGCCAGCAGCTTGTCCCGGACTAGCTCCTACGAGCAGTACTTC	CASSLSRTSSYEQYF
TRBV11-2	.	TRBJ2-2	few	TGTGCCAGCAGACCAATTCGGGGCACCGGGGAGCTGTTTTTT	CASRPIRGTGELFF
TRBV5-1	.	TRBJ2-2	.	TGCGCCAGCAGCTTGGGAGGTACTTACTTCACCGGGGAGCTGTTTTTT	CASSLGGTYFTGELFF
TRBV11-2	TRBD2	TRBJ2-1	.	TGTGCCAGCAGTTCACTAGCGGGAGGTTACAATGAGCAGTTCTTC	CASSSLAGGYNEQFF
TRBV5-4	.	TRBJ1-2	.	TGTGCCAGCAGCTTCTCGGGGGGTAGTGGCTACACCTTC	CASSFSGGSGYTF
TRBV5-1	.	TRBJ1-2	.	TGCGCCAGCAGCTCTCGACCCGAGGAGGGGGGCTACACCTTC	CASSSRPEEGGYTF
TRBV5-4	TRBD1	TRBJ2-7	.	TGTGCCAGCAGCTTGGGACAGGGATATTACGAGCAGTACTTC	CASSLGQGYYEQYF
TRBV14	.	TRBJ2-3	.	TGTGCCAGCAGCCAGAAAAGCGGGTTCGGGGCAGATACGCAGTATTTT	CASSQKSGFGADTQYF
TRBV11-2	.	TRBJ1-6	.	TGTGCCAGCACCAGTGCGGTCTATAATTCACCCCTCCACTTT	CASTSAVYNSPLHF
TRBV19	TRBD2	TRBJ2-1	many	TGTGCCACCCGGACTAGCGGGGGATCTCAGAGCTCCTACAATGAGCAGTTCTTC	CATRTSGGSQSSYNEQFF
TRBV5-4	TRBD1	TRBJ2-2	few	TGTGCCAGCAGCTCCGTCACAGGGGGGTACACCGGGGAGCTGTTTTTT	CASSSVTGGYTGELFF
TRBV7-9	TRBD1	TRBJ1-1	.	TGTGCCAGCAGCTTAGGGGACAGGACTGAAGCTTTCTTT	CASSLGDRTEAFF
TRBV5-4	TRBD2	TRBJ2-5	.	TGTGCCAGCAGCCAGGGACTAGCGGCCTCCCAAGAGACCCAGTACTTC	CASSQGLAASQETQYF
TRBV29-1	TRBD2	TRBJ2-1	.	TGCAGCGTTGAAGATGTAGAGGGAGGGCCATCAGATGAGCAGTTCTTC	CSVEDVEGGPSDEQFF
TRBV10-1	.	TRBJ1-1	.	TGCGCCAGCAGTGAGTCGACAGGGAACACTGAAGCTTTCTTT	CASSESTGNTEAFF
TRBV6-5	.	TRBJ2-7	.	TGTGCCAGCGGTAACCCAGGCGAGCAGTACTTC	CASGNPGEQYF
TRBV7-9	.	TRBJ1-2	.	TGTGCCAGCAGCCGCACCGACCGTAGAAGGGGCGGCTACACCTTC	CASSRTDRRRGGYTF
TRBV19	.	TRBJ1-5	few	TGTGCCAGTAGACAGGGCAATCAGCCCCAGCATTTT	CASRQGNQPQHF
TRBV7-3	TRBD2	TRBJ2-1	.	TGTGCCAGCAGTTTTCTAGCGGGGGCCAACAATGAGCAGTTCTTC	CASSFLAGANNEQFF
TRBV2	TRBD1	TRBJ2-2	.	TGTGCCAGCAGGACCAGACAGGGCATCACCGGGGAGCTGTTTTTT	CASRTRQGITGELFF
TRBV5-6	.	TRBJ2-2	.	TGTGCCAGCAGCGTTCCGCGGGGGCGCCGAGCCGGGGAGCTGTTTTTT	CASSVPRGRRAGELFF
TRBV7-9	.	TRBJ2-7	.	.	CASSWGQGIYEQYF
TRBV28	TRBD1	TRBJ1-1	.	TGTGCCAGCAGTTTGGATTCAGGGGGGCTGACTGAAGCTTTCTTT	CASSLDSGGLTEAFF
TRBV20-1	TRBD2	TRBJ2-1	.	TGCAGTGCTAGTAGCCGGACTAGCGGGATCTATGAGCAGTTCTTC	CSASSRTSGIYEQFF
TRBV19	TRBD2	TRBJ2-1	.	TGTGCCAGTAGCCCCAGGTTGCGGGAGGGGGGTACACGAAATGAGCAGTTCTTC	CASSPRLREGGTRNEQFF
TRBV15	TRBD1	TRBJ2-1	.	TGTGCCACCAGCAGAGGGGGACAGCAGGGCTACAATGAGCAGTTCTTC	CATSRGGQQGYNEQFF
TRBV27	.	TRBJ1-5	.	TGTGCCAGCAGCTCCTCGGGGAATAGCAATCAGCCCCAGCATTTT	CASSSSGNSNQPQHF
TRBV19	.	TRBJ2-7	once	TGTGCCAGTAGTAGAGGCTACTACGAGCAGTACTTC	CASSRGYYEQYF
TRBV5-1	TRBD2	TRBJ2-3	.	TGCGCCAGCAGCTCGGGGCACCGGACTAGCGGGGGGGCACGCACAGATACGCAGTATTTT	CASSSGHRTSGGARTDTQYF
TRBV30	.	TRBJ1-4	.	TGTGCCTGGAGTCCTCGGGCAGGGATTAATGAAAAACTGTTTTTT	CAWSPRAGINEKLFF